This T cell receptor (beta chain) was sequenced in a study of blood T cells in healthy people across ages. Primers used in a second PCR of about 6 to 11 cycles were a sample-barcoded 5' primer and a J-beta primer mix. TCRdb passed the 5' RACE reads through MiXCR, listing each CDR3 protein once. This table has some 1.5 million distinct CDR3 sequences, roughly 30% appearing once. This clonotype came up many times. The CDR3 extends over 16 amino acids. CDR1 and CDR2 (germline): SGHTA, FQGTGA. Trimming took 5 bases from V and 9 from J; bases not matched to a gene: 14. The receptor's source is a woman between 25 and 40 years old in good health. The rearrangement links TRBV7-3 to TRBJ2-1, with 9 bases lining up with TRBD1. Sequenced input: blood. CDR3 loop: CASSPSPGQGSPEQFF. In DNA, the CDR3 is TGTGCCAGCAGCCCTTCCCCGGGACAGGGATCCCCTGAGCAGTTCTTC.